Reported below is one T cell receptor beta chain. The record originates from a study of blood T cell repertoires in COVID-19. As for the study in general: Sites across the United States, Italy and Spain contributed samples from acute and convalescent COVID-19. T cells, B-cell-depleted T cells, or PBMCs provided the cDNA or gDNA that served as material.

Trimming took 5 bases from V and 4 from J, leaving 11 bases between them. Germline lookup yields CDR1 SGHVS and CDR2 FNYEAQ. The CDR3 extends over 13 amino acids. The authors' processing: How many nucleated cells were present was estimated from reference gene primer amplification. The protocol was immunoSEQ multiplex PCR, while the TCRdb copy is restricted to in-frame clones and leaves out a portion. The V and J calls and clone size were taken over from that table, and D and trimming were inferred from the DNA. Of about 240,000 clones listed, around 83% are singletons. V and J are TRBV7-6 and TRBJ1-1; D uncertain. The material sequenced was peripheral blood. This TCR was recovered from a woman aged 60-75 years with active or convalescent COVID-19. The DNA of the CDR3 is TGTGCCAGCAGCCCGCTAAGGAGCACTGAAGCTTTCTTT. It is translated as CASSPLRSTEAFF.